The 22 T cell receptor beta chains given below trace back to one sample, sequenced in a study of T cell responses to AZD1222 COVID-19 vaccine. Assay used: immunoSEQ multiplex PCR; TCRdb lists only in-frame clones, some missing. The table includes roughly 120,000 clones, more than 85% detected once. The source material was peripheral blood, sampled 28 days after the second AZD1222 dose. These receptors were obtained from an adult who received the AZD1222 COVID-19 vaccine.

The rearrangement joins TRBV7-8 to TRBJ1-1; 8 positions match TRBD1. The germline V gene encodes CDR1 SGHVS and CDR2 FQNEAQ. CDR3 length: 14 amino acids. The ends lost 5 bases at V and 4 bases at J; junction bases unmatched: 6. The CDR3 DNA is TGTGCCAGCAGCGCCGGACAGGGCTTCACTGAAGCTTTCTTT. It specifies CASSAGQGFTEAFF.

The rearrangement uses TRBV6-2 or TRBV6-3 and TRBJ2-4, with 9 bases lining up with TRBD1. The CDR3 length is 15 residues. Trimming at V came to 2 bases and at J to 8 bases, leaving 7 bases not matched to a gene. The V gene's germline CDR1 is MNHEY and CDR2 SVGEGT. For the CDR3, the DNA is TGTGCCAGCAGTTACAGGGACAGGGTCTGGGACATTCAGTACTTC. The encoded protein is CASSYRDRVWDIQYF.

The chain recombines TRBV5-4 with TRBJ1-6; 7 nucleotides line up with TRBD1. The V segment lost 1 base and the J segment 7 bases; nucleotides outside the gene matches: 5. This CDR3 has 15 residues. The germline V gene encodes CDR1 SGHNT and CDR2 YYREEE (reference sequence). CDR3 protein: CASSLFGTVNSPLHF. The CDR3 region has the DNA TGTGCCAGCAGCTTGTTCGGGACAGTGAATTCACCCCTCCACTTT.

DNA of the CDR3: TGTGCCAGCAGCTCTGGACAGGGTGGGGAAAAACTGTTTTTT. It is translated as CASSSGQGGEKLFF. V and J are TRBV7-9 and TRBJ1-4; 8 bases fit TRBD1. This CDR3 region has 14 residues. Germline V gene sequence: CDR1 SEHNR, CDR2 FQNEAQ (reference sequence). With V trimmed by 4 bases and J by 8 bases, 6 bases remained unmatched.

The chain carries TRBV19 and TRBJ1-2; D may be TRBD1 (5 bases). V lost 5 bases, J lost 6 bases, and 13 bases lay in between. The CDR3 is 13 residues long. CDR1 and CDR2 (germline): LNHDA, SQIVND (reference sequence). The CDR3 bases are TGTGCCAGTAGTGCCCCGGCGGGGGATGGCTACACCTTC. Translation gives CASSAPAGDGYTF. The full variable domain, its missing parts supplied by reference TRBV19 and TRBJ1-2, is DGGITQSPKYLFRKEGQNVTLSCEQNLNHDAMYWYRQDPGQGLRLIYYSQIVNDFQKGDIAEGYSVSREKKESFPLTVTSAQKNPTAFYLCASSAPAGDGYTFGSGTRLTVV.

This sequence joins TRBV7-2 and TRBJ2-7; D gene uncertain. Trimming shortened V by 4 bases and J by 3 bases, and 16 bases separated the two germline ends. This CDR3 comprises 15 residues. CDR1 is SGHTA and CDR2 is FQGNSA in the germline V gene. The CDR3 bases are TGTGCCAGCAGCTCAGAGGTGGCAACTGTCTACGAGCAGTACTTC. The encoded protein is CASSSEVATVYEQYF.

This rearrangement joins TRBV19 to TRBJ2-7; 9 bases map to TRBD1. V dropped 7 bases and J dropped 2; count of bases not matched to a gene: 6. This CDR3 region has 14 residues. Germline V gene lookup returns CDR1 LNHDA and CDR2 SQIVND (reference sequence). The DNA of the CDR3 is TGTGCCAGTACCTGGGACAGGGCCCCCTACGAGCAGTACTTC. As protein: CASTWDRAPYEQYF.

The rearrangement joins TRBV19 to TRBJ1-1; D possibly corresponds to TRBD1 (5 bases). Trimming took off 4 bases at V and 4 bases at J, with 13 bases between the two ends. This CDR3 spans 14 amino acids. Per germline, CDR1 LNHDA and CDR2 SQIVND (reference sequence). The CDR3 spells CASSNLGGGTEAFF. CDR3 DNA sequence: TGTGCCAGTAGTAACTTGGGGGGGGGCACTGAAGCTTTCTTT. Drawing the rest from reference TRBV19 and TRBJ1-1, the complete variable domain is DGGITQSPKYLFRKEGQNVTLSCEQNLNHDAMYWYRQDPGQGLRLIYYSQIVNDFQKGDIAEGYSVSREKKESFPLTVTSAQKNPTAFYLCASSNLGGGTEAFFGQGTRLTVV.

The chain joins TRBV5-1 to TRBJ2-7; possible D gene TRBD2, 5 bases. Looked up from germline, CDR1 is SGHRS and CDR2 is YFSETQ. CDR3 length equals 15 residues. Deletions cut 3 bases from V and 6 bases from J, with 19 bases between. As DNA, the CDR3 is TGCGCCAGCAGCTCCCAACCCCTAGCTGGGCGCGAGCAGTACTTC. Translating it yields CASSSQPLAGREQYF. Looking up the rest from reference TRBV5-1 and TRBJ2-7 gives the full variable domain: KAGVTQTPRYLIKTRGQQVTLSCSPISGHRSVSWYQQTPGQGLQFLFEYFSETQRNKGNFPGRFSGRQFSNSRSEMNVSTLELGDSALYLCASSSQPLAGREQYFGPGTRLTVT.

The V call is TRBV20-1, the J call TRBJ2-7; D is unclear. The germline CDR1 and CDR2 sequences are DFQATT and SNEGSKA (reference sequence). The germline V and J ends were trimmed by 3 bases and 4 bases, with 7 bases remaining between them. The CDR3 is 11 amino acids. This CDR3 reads CSASSGYEQYF. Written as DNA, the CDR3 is TGCAGTGCTAGTAGTGGATACGAGCAGTACTTC.

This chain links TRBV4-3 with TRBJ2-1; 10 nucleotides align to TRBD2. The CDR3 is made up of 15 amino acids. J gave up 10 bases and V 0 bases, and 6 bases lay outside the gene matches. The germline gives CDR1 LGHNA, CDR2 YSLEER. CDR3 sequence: CASSQDRLAGWEQFF. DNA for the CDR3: TGCGCCAGCAGCCAAGATCGACTAGCGGGTTGGGAGCAGTTCTTC.

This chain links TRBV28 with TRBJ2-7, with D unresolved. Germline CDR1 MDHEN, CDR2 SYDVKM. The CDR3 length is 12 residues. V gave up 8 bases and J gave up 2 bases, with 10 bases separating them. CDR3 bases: TGTGCCAGCGGACGACCAGCCTACGAGCAGTACTTC. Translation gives CASGRPAYEQYF.

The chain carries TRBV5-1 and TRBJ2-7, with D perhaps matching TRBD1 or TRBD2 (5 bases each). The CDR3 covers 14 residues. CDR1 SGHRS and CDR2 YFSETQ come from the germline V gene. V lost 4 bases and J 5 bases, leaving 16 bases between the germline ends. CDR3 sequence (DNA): TGCGCCAGCAGCGCCGGGACCCCAGGAGACGAGCAGTACTTC. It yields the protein CASSAGTPGDEQYF.

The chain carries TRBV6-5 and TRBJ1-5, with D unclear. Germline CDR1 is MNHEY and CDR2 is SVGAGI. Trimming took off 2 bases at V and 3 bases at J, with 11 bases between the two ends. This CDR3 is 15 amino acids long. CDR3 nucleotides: TGTGCCAGCAGTTACACCGGGTCAACCAATCAGCCCCAGCATTTT. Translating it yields CASSYTGSTNQPQHF.

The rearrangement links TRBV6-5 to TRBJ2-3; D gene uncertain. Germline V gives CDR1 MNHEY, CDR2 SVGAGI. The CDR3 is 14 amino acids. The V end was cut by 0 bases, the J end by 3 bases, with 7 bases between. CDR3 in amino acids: CASSYSGRTDTQYF. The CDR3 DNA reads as TGTGCCAGCAGTTACTCAGGACGTACAGATACGCAGTATTTT.

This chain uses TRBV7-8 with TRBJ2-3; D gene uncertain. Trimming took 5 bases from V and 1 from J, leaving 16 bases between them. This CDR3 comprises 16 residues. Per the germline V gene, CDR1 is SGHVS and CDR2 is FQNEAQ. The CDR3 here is CASSPPPWQRTDTQYF. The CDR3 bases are TGTGCCAGCAGCCCCCCACCGTGGCAGCGCACAGATACGCAGTATTTT.

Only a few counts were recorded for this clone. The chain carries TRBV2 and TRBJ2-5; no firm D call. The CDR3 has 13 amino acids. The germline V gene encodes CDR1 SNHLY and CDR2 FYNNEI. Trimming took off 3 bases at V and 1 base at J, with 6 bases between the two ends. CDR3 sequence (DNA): TGTGCCAGCAGTGACGGCATCCAAGAGACCCAGTACTTC. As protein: CASSDGIQETQYF.

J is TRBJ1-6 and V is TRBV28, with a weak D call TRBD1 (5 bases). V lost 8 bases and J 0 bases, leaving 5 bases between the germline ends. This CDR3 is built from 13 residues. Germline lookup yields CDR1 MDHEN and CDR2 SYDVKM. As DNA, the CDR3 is TGTGCCAGCGGGGGCTCCTATAATTCACCCCTCCACTTT. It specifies CASGGSYNSPLHF.

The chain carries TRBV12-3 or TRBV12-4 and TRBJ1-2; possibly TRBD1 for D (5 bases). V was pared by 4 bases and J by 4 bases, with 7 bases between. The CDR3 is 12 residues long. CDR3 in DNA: TGTGCCAGCAGTTCTGACAGCTATGGCTACACCTTC. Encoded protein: CASSSDSYGYTF.

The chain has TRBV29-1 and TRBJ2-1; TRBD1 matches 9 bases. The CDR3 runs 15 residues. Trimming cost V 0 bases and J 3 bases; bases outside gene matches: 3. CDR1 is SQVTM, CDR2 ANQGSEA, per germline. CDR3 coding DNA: TGCAGCGTTGAAGAGACAGGGGGTTTCTACAATGAGCAGTTCTTC. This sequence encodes CSVEETGGFYNEQFF.

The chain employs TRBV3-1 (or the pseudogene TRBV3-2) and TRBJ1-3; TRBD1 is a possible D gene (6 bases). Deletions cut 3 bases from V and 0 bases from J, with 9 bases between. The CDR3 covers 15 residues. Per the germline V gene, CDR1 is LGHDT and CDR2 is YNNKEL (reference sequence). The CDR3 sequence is CASSHTGTSGNTIYF. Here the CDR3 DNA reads TGTGCCAGCAGCCACACAGGGACCTCTGGAAACACCATATATTTT.

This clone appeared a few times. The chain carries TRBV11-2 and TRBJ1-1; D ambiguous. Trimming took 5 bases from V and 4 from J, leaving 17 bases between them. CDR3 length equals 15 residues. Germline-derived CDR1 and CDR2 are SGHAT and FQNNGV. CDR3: CASSQGFSSATEAFF. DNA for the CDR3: TGTGCCAGCAGCCAAGGATTTTCATCGGCCACTGAAGCTTTCTTT.